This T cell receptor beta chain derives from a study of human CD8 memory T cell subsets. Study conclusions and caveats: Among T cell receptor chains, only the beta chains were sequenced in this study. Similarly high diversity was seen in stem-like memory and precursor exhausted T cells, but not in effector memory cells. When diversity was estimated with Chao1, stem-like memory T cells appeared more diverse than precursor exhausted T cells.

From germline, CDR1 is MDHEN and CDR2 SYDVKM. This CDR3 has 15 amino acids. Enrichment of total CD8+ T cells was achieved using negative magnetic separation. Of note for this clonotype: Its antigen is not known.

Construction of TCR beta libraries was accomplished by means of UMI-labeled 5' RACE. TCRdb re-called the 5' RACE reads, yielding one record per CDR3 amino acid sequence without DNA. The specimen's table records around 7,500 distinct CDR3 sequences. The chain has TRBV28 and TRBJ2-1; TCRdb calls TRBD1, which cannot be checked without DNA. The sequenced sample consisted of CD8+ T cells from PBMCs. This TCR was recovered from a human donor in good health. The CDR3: CASTSRQDAYNEQFF.